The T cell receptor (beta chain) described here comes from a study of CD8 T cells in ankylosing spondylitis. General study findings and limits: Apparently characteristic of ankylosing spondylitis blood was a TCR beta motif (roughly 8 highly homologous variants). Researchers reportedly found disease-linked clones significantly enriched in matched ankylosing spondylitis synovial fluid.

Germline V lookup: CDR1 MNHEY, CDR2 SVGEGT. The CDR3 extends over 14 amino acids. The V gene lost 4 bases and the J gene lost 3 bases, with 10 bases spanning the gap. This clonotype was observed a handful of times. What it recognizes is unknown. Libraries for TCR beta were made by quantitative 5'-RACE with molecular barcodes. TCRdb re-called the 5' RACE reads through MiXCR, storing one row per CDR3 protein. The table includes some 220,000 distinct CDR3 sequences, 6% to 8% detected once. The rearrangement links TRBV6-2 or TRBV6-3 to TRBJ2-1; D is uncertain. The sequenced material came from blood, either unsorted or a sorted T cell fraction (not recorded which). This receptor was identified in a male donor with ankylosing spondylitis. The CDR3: CASSSTTVYNEQFF. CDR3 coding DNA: TGTGCCAGCAGTTCCACCACAGTCTACAATGAGCAGTTCTTC.